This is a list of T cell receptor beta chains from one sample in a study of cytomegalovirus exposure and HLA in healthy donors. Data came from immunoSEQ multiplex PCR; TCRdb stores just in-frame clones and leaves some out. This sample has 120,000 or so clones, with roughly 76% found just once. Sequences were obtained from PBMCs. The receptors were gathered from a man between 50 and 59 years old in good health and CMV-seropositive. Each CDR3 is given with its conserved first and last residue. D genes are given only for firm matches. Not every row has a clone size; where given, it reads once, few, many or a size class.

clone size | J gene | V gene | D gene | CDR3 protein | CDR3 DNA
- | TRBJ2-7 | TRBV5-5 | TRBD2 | CASSFSGGASYEQYF | TGTGCCAGCAGCTTTAGCGGGGGGGCCTCCTACGAGCAGTACTTC
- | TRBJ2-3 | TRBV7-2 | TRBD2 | CASSLGLPLAGGWDTQYF | TGTGCCAGCAGCTTAGGTCTCCCACTAGCGGGGGGTTGGGATACGCAGTATTTT
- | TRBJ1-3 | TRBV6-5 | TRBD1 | CATRRGTGENTIYF | TGTGCCACCCGGCGGGGGACAGGGGAAAACACCATATATTTT
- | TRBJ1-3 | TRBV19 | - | CASIWSGTIYF | TGTGCCAGTATTTGGTCCGGCACCATATATTTT
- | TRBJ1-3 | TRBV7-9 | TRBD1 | CASSSDRLERNTIYF | TGTGCCAGCAGCTCGGACAGGCTAGAGAGAAACACCATATATTTT
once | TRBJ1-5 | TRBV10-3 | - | CAISAINQPQHF | TGTGCCATCAGTGCCATCAATCAGCCCCAGCATTTT
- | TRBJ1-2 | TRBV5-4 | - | CASSLERANYGYTF | TGTGCCAGCAGCTTGGAGAGAGCTAACTATGGCTACACCTTC
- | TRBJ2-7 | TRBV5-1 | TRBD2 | CASSLGGDGEQYF | TGCGCCAGCAGCCTCGGGGGGGATGGCGAGCAGTACTTC
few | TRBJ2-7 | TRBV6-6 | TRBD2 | CASSYSLAGATNEQYF | TGTGCCAGCAGTTACTCGTTAGCGGGAGCAACGAACGAGCAGTACTTC
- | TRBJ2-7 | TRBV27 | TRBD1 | CATRAGTGNYEQYF | TGTGCCACGCGGGCCGGGACAGGTAACTACGAGCAGTACTTC
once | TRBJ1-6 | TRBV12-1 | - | CASPRRDRLLYNSPLHF | TGTGCCAGCCCGCGGAGGGACAGGTTATTATATAATTCACCCCTCCACTTT
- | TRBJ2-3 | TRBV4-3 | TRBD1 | CASSHTGTGGTDTQYF | TGCGCCAGCAGCCATACCGGGACAGGTGGCACAGATACGCAGTATTTT
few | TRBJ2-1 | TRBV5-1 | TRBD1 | CASSFVGQGAGEQFF | TGCGCCAGCAGCTTTGTAGGACAGGGGGCGGGTGAGCAGTTCTTC
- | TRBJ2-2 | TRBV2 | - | CASRHRGGDTGELFF | TGTGCCAGCAGACATCGAGGCGGGGACACCGGGGAGCTGTTTTTT
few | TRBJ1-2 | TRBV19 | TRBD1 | CASLRTGTNYGYTF | TGTGCCAGTCTCAGGACAGGGACTAACTATGGCTACACCTTC
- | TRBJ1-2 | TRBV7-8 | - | CASSFSRVEKNYGYTF | TGTGCCAGCAGCTTCAGCAGGGTAGAGAAAAACTATGGCTACACCTTC
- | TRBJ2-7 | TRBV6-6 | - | CASARQTAYEQYF | TGTGCCAGCGCGAGGCAAACTGCCTACGAGCAGTACTTC
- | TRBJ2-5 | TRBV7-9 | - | CASSYSGAETQYF | TGTGCCAGCAGCTACTCAGGGGCGGAGACCCAGTACTTC
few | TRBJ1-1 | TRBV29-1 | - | CSVARGDTEAFF | TGCAGCGTTGCCCGGGGGGACACTGAAGCTTTCTTT
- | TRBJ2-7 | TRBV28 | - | CASSFWSLASASYEQYF | TGTGCCAGCAGTTTTTGGTCTTTAGCGAGCGCGTCCTACGAGCAGTACTTC
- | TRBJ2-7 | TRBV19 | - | CASSIRGPYYEQYF | TGTGCCAGTAGTATAAGGGGCCCCTACTACGAGCAGTACTTC
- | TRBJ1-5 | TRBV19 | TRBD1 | CASSPGQDHSNQPQHF | TGTGCCAGTAGCCCCGGACAGGACCATAGCAATCAGCCCCAGCATTTT